What follows are 27 T cell receptor beta chains derived from one specimen sequenced in a study of chemoradiotherapy in HPV16-positive cancers. Sequencing used immunoSEQ multiplex PCR; TCRdb keeps in-frame clones, though not all of them. The sample yields fewer than 8,500 clones, approximately 90% seen once. The sample in question was tumor tissue, obtained from a patient who underwent chemoradiotherapy. The receptors were gathered from a human donor with HPV-associated anogenital cancer.

This clone has only a few counts. The chain has TRBV7-9 and TRBJ2-7, with D perhaps matching TRBD2 (5 bases). Trimming removed 5 bases at V and 4 bases at J, with 12 bases between. Germline V lookup: CDR1 SEHNR, CDR2 FQNEAQ (reference sequence). The CDR3 loop spans 13 amino acids. The CDR3 region has the DNA TGTGCCAGCAGCCCCCCTCGCGGGTACGAGCAGTACTTC. This gives the protein CASSPPRGYEQYF.

A word on this clone: Relative to the germline gene, one junction end is altered; a read error may explain this. The rearrangement uses TRBV6-6 and TRBJ1-5; no definite D call. The CDR3 length is 11 residues. Germline V CDR1 and CDR2: MNHNY, SVGAGI (reference sequence). Here the CDR3 reads CATSSNQPQHF. CDR3 nucleotide sequence: TGTGCCACCAGTAGCAATCAGCCCCAGCATTTT.

The chain employs TRBV5-6 and TRBJ2-7; D is uncertain. Germline values: CDR1 SGHDT, CDR2 YYEEEE. Trimming pared 3 bases from V and 6 bases from J, leaving 16 bases between. The CDR3 is 14 amino acids. CDR3 coding DNA: TGTGCCAGCAGCTCAACATTCAAAAGGAGCGAGCAGTACTTC. This codes for CASSSTFKRSEQYF.

The chain is built from TRBV19 and TRBJ2-7; 10 nucleotides align to TRBD2. Germline-derived CDR1 and CDR2 are LNHDA and SQIVND (reference sequence). The CDR3 runs to 14 residues. V shed 8 bases, J shed 0 bases, and the junction held 4 bases outside the gene matches. This CDR3 reads CASATSGNSYEQYF. The CDR3 coding sequence is TGTGCCAGTGCTACTAGCGGGAACTCCTACGAGCAGTACTTC.

This clone was detected only once. The chain links TRBV18 to TRBJ2-7, with D perhaps matching TRBD1 (5 bases). V was clipped by 3 bases and J by 3 bases, with 9 bases between them. Germline assignment: CDR1 KGHSH and CDR2 LQKENI. The CDR3 is made up of 13 amino acids. The DNA for the CDR3 is TGTGCCAGCTCACCCCTAAGGGGCTACGAGCAGTACTTC. The encoded protein is CASSPLRGYEQYF.

This chain's CDR3 is CASAPDGHYGYTF. In DNA, the CDR3 is TGCGCCAGCGCCCCGGACGGGCACTATGGCTACACCTTC. V gene TRBV10-1 combines with J gene TRBJ1-2; no definite D call. V lost 8 bases, J lost 3 bases, and 13 bases lay in between. CDR1 WNHNN and CDR2 SYGVQD come from the germline V gene (reference sequence). The CDR3 runs to 13 residues.

The chain links TRBV27 to TRBJ2-1, with TRBD2 matching over 7 bases. The J segment lost 10 bases and the V segment lost 2 bases, leaving 11 bases of the junction unmatched. Germline values: CDR1 MNHEY, CDR2 SMNVEV (reference sequence). The CDR3 runs to 15 residues. In DNA form, the CDR3 reads TGTGCCAGCAGTTTAGGGTGGGAGGGAGCTCGAGAGCAGTTCTTC. Protein product: CASSLGWEGAREQFF.

This chain uses TRBV5-1 with TRBJ2-7; 8 positions match TRBD1. J gave up 1 base and V 7 bases, and 4 bases lay outside the gene matches. Germline CDR1 is SGHRS and CDR2 is YFSETQ. The CDR3 consists of 13 residues. The CDR3 protein is CASRGQGSYEQYF. The CDR3 nucleotides are TGCGCCAGCCGTGGACAGGGATCCTACGAGCAGTACTTC.

The rearrangement joins TRBV2 to TRBJ1-5; D uncertain. The germline CDR1 and CDR2 sequences are SNHLY and FYNNEI. The CDR3 consists of 15 residues. The V gene lost 2 bases and the J gene lost 7 bases, with 15 bases spanning the gap. In DNA, the CDR3 is TGTGCCAGCAGTGAAACACAGAATGTCGGACAGCCCCAGCATTTT. The encoded protein is CASSETQNVGQPQHF. The entire variable domain, with the rest obtained from reference TRBV2 and TRBJ1-5, is as follows: EPEVTQTPSHQVTQMGQEVILRCVPISNHLYFYWYRQILGQKVEFLVSFYNNEISEKSEIFDDQFSVERPDGSNFTLKIRSTKLEDSAMYFCASSETQNVGQPQHFGDGTRLSIL.

The genes are TRBV2 and TRBJ2-7; D remains unclear. Germline values: CDR1 SNHLY, CDR2 FYNNEI. The V end was cut by 2 bases, the J end by 3 bases, with 14 bases between. This CDR3 is built from 15 residues. This CDR3 is CASSELLLEYYEQYF. The DNA of the CDR3 is TGTGCCAGCAGTGAATTATTACTGGAATACTACGAGCAGTACTTC.

The chain employs TRBV11-3 and TRBJ2-1; tentatively, D is TRBD2 (5 bases). This CDR3 contains 13 residues. Deletions cut 7 bases from V and 5 bases from J, with 12 bases between. Per germline, CDR1 SGHNT and CDR2 YENEEA. The CDR3 DNA sequence: TGTGCCAGCACTTTTGACTACCACAATGAGCAGTTCTTC. This gives the protein CASTFDYHNEQFF.

The rearrangement uses TRBV7-3 and TRBJ2-1, with D perhaps TRBD2 (5 bases). The CDR3 runs 14 residues. Germline CDR1 SGHTA, CDR2 FQGTGA. Trimming cost V 4 bases and J 14 bases, with 21 bases left between them. The CDR3 loop is CASSSPPTGKSKFF. The CDR3 nucleotides are TGTGCCAGCAGCTCCCCGCCGACGGGAAAGTCGAAGTTCTTC. Filled out from reference TRBV7-3 and TRBJ2-1, the complete variable domain reads GAGVSQTPSNKVTEKGKYVELRCDPISGHTALYWYRQSLGQGPEFLIYFQGTGAADDSGLPNDRFFAVRPEGSVSTLKIQRTERGDSAVYLCASSSPPTGKSKFFGPGTRLTVL.

The V call is TRBV5-6, the J call TRBJ2-4, with D possibly called TRBD1 or TRBD2 (5 bases each). This CDR3 comprises 13 residues. V dropped 4 bases and J dropped 12 bases, with 17 bases sitting between them. The germline V gene has CDR1 SGHDT and CDR2 YYEEEE. The CDR3 DNA sequence: TGTGCCAGCAGCCCGAGGGGATCGGGGAATCAGTACTTC. It yields the protein CASSPRGSGNQYF.

The chain combines TRBV7-3 with TRBJ2-5; 10 positions agree with TRBD2. Germline CDR1 and CDR2: SGHTA and FQGTGA. This CDR3 has 16 residues. Trimming at V came to 5 bases and at J to 2 bases, leaving 8 bases not matched to a gene. CDR3 in DNA: TGTGCCAGCAGCCGCGGACTAGCGGATAAACAAGAGACCCAGTACTTC. Its protein product is CASSRGLADKQETQYF.

This clone occurred a few times. The genes are TRBV6-5 and TRBJ1-5, with D hard to call. V lost 0 bases and J lost 4, with 13 bases in between. The CDR3 has 16 amino acids. Germline-derived CDR1 and CDR2 are MNHEY and SVGAGI. The CDR3 region has the DNA TGTGCCAGCAGTTACTCGTTCAGGTCCTGGAATCAGCCCCAGCATTTT. Amino acid sequence: CASSYSFRSWNQPQHF.

The chain joins TRBV18 to TRBJ2-7; D is possibly TRBD1 (5 bases). V was shortened by 3 bases and J by 5 bases, with 11 bases between the two germline ends. This CDR3 region has 13 residues. Germline lookup yields CDR1 KGHSH and CDR2 LQKENI. The CDR3 loop reads CASSPSSRDEQYF. The CDR3 nucleotides are TGTGCCAGCTCACCCAGTTCCAGGGACGAGCAGTACTTC. Full variable domain (rest looked up from reference TRBV18 and TRBJ2-7): NAGVMQNPRHLVRRRGQEARLRCSPMKGHSHVYWYRQLPEEGLKFMVYLQKENIIDESGMPKERFSAEFPKEGPSILRIQQVVRGDSAAYFCASSPSSRDEQYFGPGTRLTVT.

V usage is TRBV2 and J usage is TRBJ1-1, with D possibly TRBD1 on 5 matching bases. Germline loops: CDR1 SNHLY, CDR2 FYNNEI. The germline V and J ends were trimmed by 7 bases and 1 base, with 16 bases remaining between them. CDR3 length: 15 amino acids. In nucleotides, the CDR3 is TGTGCCAGCAACCTCCAGGGCCGCGGGAACACTGAAGCTTTCTTT. Protein product: CASNLQGRGNTEAFF.

This clone was recorded once. CDR3 in amino acids: CASSLNTGIVNEKLFF. CDR3 sequence (DNA): TGTGCCAGCAGCCTTAACACAGGGATAGTAAATGAAAAACTGTTTTTT. This sequence joins TRBV4-2 and TRBJ1-4; tentative D call: TRBD1 (6 bases). The V and J ends lost 4 bases and 5 bases respectively, with 17 bases between them. This CDR3 contains 16 residues. Germline CDR1 and CDR2: LGHNA and YNFKEQ.

V and J are TRBV9 and TRBJ2-5; D possibly corresponds to TRBD2 (7 bases). This CDR3 spans 15 amino acids. CDR1 SGDLS and CDR2 YYNGEE come from the germline V gene. V lost 4 bases, J lost 0 bases, and 13 bases lay in between. In DNA, the CDR3 is TGTGCCAGCAGCATGGGAGGGGGAGACCAAGAGACCCAGTACTTC. Amino acid sequence: CASSMGGGDQETQYF.

This clone was found a few times. The chain joins TRBV19 to TRBJ1-1; the match to TRBD1 covers 9 bases. Germline CDR1 is LNHDA and CDR2 is SQIVND (reference sequence). The V gene end was trimmed by 7 bases and the J gene end by 1 base; junction bases not matched to a gene: 4. CDR3 length equals 14 residues. The CDR3 sequence: CASTRTGANTEAFF. The CDR3 DNA sequence: TGTGCCAGTACCAGGACAGGGGCGAACACTGAAGCTTTCTTT.

V and J are TRBV15 and TRBJ1-3; 7 bases match TRBD1. The CDR3 consists of 18 residues. With V trimmed by 2 bases and J by 0 bases, 10 bases remained unmatched. Germline V CDR1 and CDR2: LNHNV, YYDKDF (reference sequence). CDR3 bases: TGTGCCACCAGCAGACTTGGGACAGCCATATCCTCTGGAAACACCATATATTTT. Amino acids: CATSRLGTAISSGNTIYF.

The chain has TRBV7-2 and TRBJ1-4; D is possibly TRBD1 (5 bases). Trimming shortened V by 5 bases and J by 0 bases, and 16 bases separated the two germline ends. CDR1 SGHTA and CDR2 FQGNSA come from the germline V gene. The CDR3 contains 17 residues. CDR3 sequence (DNA): TGTGCCAGCAGCCGTGGGGGGAGCGGCCCAACTAATGAAAAACTGTTTTTT. It codes for CASSRGGSGPTNEKLFF.

In this sample, this clone turned up once. This chain links TRBV6-5 with TRBJ2-1; TRBD1 is a possible D gene (6 bases). This CDR3 is built from 14 residues. V was trimmed by 4 bases and J by 5 bases, leaving 12 bases between them. CDR1 MNHEY and CDR2 SVGAGI come from the germline V gene. The CDR3 is CASSLLDRNNEQFF. The CDR3 coding sequence is TGTGCCAGCAGTTTATTGGACAGAAACAATGAGCAGTTCTTC.

The J gene is TRBJ1-3, the V gene TRBV5-5, with 8 bases identical to TRBD1. This CDR3 is built from 14 residues. The germline CDR1 and CDR2 sequences are SGHKS and YYEKEE (reference sequence). J lost 7 bases, V lost 2 bases, and 5 bases had no gene match. CDR3 sequence: CASSFRTGWNTIYF. The CDR3 DNA sequence: TGTGCCAGCAGCTTCCGGACAGGGTGGAACACCATATATTTT.

This clone was found once. The rearrangement links TRBV6-7 to TRBJ2-7; a weak D match, TRBD2 (5 bases). TRBV6-7 is an ORF; its function is uncertain. The CDR3 runs 13 residues. Trimming took 0 bases from V and 7 from J, leaving 10 bases between them. The CDR3 sequence is CASSYSPRREQYF. CDR3 sequence (DNA): TGTGCCAGCAGTTACTCGCCGAGGAGGGAGCAGTACTTC.

The rearrangement links TRBV14 to TRBJ1-2; a weak D match, TRBD1 (5 bases). Trimming removed 0 bases from V and 3 bases from J, with 5 bases in between. The CDR3 covers 13 residues. The V gene's germline CDR1 is SGHDN and CDR2 FVKESK. DNA for the CDR3: TGTGCCAGCAGCCAAGACAGGGACTATGGCTACACCTTC. This translates into CASSQDRDYGYTF.

This chain connects TRBV27 to TRBJ2-7; 11 nucleotides agree with TRBD2. The CDR3 loop spans 16 amino acids. Germline V CDR1 and CDR2: MNHEY, SMNVEV (reference sequence). The V and J ends lost 5 bases and 4 bases, in that order; junction bases with no gene match: 10. This chain's CDR3 is CASSPLATSGAYEQYF. As DNA, the CDR3 is TGTGCCAGCAGTCCACTGGCGACTAGCGGGGCTTACGAGCAGTACTTC.